The rows below give T cell receptor beta chains drawn from one sample of a study of blood T cell repertoires in COVID-19. Libraries were prepared by immunoSEQ multiplex PCR; TCRdb keeps only in-frame clonotypes and omits some of them. In the table there are approximately 300,000 clones, approximately 90% of which are singletons. The sequencing sample was made of peripheral blood. Receptors were obtained from a man younger than 40 with acute or convalescent COVID-19. Both conserved end residues are part of each CDR3. A D gene is named only where the DNA matches it firmly.

V gene: TRBV3-1/TRBV3-2; CDR3 length: 16; J gene: TRBJ1-3; D gene: -; CDR3 protein: CASSQGGRISGNTIYF; CDR3 DNA: TGTGCCAGCAGCCAAGGGGGCCGGATCTCTGGAAACACCATATATTTT
V gene: TRBV28; CDR3 length: 16; J gene: TRBJ2-5; D gene: TRBD2; CDR3 protein: CASSLHPSGSLETQYF; CDR3 DNA: TGTGCCAGCAGTTTACATCCTAGCGGGAGCTTGGAGACCCAGTACTTC
V gene: TRBV19; CDR3 length: 15; J gene: TRBJ2-7; D gene: -; CDR3 protein: CASNEGGSPLYEQYF; CDR3 DNA: TGTGCCAGTAACGAGGGCGGTAGCCCACTCTACGAGCAGTACTTC
V gene: TRBV5-1; CDR3 length: 17; J gene: TRBJ1-2; D gene: TRBD1; CDR3 protein: CASSFAGSQGNSYGYTF; CDR3 DNA: TGCGCCAGCAGCTTCGCCGGATCACAGGGGAACAGCTATGGCTACACCTTC
V gene: TRBV9; CDR3 length: 17; J gene: TRBJ2-5; D gene: TRBD2; CDR3 protein: CASSVGLAGGRRETQYF; CDR3 DNA: TGTGCCAGCAGCGTAGGGCTAGCGGGGGGTCGCCGAGAGACCCAGTACTTC
V gene: TRBV6-5; CDR3 length: 14; J gene: TRBJ2-1; D gene: -; CDR3 protein: CASSYRQRETSPFF; CDR3 DNA: TGTGCCAGCAGTTACCGCCAAAGGGAGACTAGTCCGTTCTTC
V gene: TRBV21-1; CDR3 length: 17; J gene: TRBJ2-5; D gene: -; CDR3 protein: CASSKALGSGEGETQYF; CDR3 DNA: TGTGCCAGCAGCAAAGCCCTAGGTAGCGGTGAGGGAGAGACCCAGTACTTC
V gene: TRBV7-3; CDR3 length: 13; J gene: TRBJ2-5; D gene: -; CDR3 protein: CASSLGALETQYF; CDR3 DNA: TGTGCCAGCAGCTTAGGGGCCCTGGAGACCCAGTACTTC
V gene: TRBV11-3; CDR3 length: 12; J gene: TRBJ2-1; D gene: -; CDR3 protein: CASSLGANEQFF; CDR3 DNA: TGTGCCAGCAGCTTAGGGGCCAATGAGCAGTTCTTC
V gene: TRBV5-1; CDR3 length: 17; J gene: TRBJ2-3; D gene: TRBD2; CDR3 protein: CASSLGGLAGGTDTQYF; CDR3 DNA: TGCGCCAGCAGCTTGGGCGGGCTAGCGGGAGGCACAGATACGCAGTATTTT
V gene: TRBV10-1; CDR3 length: 14; J gene: TRBJ2-1; D gene: -; CDR3 protein: CASSERQGANEQFF; CDR3 DNA: TGCGCCAGCAGTGAGCGGCAGGGTGCCAATGAGCAGTTCTTC
V gene: TRBV5-6; CDR3 length: 16; J gene: TRBJ2-3; D gene: -; CDR3 protein: CASSFLGGRSTDTQYF; CDR3 DNA: TGTGCCAGCAGCTTTCTGGGCGGGCGTAGCACAGATACGCAGTATTTT